The sequence of this TCR delta chain was determined in a study of gamma-delta chains in newborns, infants, children. Study overall: Innate gammadelta T cells reportedly expand polyclonally right after birth, driven by microbial exposure, per the title.

TCRdb reanalysed the reads via CATT. The sample has 4,000 to 4,500 delta-chain clones; around 36% are singletons. Trimming cost V 1 base and J 3 bases, with 33 bases left between them. The CDR3 loop spans 21 amino acids. Germline loops: CDR1 TVYSNPD, CDR2 GDNSRS (reference sequence). The TCR was taken from a child who received the measles vaccine. V and J are TRDV3 and TRDJ2; D is unresolved. Sequencing was performed on blood. The CDR3 is CAFKEGPNITSPRVLTAQLFF. The CDR3 DNA reads TGTGCCTTTAAGGAGGGTCCGAATATCACGTCTCCGAGGGTCCTGACAGCACAACTCTTCTTT.